This T cell receptor beta chain was captured in a study of T cell changes during pregnancy in multiple sclerosis. The CDR3 extends over 16 amino acids. Germline V CDR1 and CDR2: SGHTA, FQGNSA. Trimming took 5 bases from V and 2 from J; bases not matched to a gene: 8. The protocol was immunoSEQ multiplex PCR, while the TCRdb copy is restricted to in-frame clones and leaves out a portion. The repertoire holds about 94,000 clones, with around 94% as singletons. The sample consisted of peripheral blood, taken in the third trimester of pregnancy. J is TRBJ2-1 and V is TRBV7-2, with 8 positions matching TRBD2. The clonotype was recovered from a female donor with multiple sclerosis, enrolled in a pregnancy study. CDR3 loop: CASSPPGLGAYNEQFF. The CDR3 bases are TGTGCCAGCAGCCCGCCGGGACTAGGGGCCTACAATGAGCAGTTCTTC.